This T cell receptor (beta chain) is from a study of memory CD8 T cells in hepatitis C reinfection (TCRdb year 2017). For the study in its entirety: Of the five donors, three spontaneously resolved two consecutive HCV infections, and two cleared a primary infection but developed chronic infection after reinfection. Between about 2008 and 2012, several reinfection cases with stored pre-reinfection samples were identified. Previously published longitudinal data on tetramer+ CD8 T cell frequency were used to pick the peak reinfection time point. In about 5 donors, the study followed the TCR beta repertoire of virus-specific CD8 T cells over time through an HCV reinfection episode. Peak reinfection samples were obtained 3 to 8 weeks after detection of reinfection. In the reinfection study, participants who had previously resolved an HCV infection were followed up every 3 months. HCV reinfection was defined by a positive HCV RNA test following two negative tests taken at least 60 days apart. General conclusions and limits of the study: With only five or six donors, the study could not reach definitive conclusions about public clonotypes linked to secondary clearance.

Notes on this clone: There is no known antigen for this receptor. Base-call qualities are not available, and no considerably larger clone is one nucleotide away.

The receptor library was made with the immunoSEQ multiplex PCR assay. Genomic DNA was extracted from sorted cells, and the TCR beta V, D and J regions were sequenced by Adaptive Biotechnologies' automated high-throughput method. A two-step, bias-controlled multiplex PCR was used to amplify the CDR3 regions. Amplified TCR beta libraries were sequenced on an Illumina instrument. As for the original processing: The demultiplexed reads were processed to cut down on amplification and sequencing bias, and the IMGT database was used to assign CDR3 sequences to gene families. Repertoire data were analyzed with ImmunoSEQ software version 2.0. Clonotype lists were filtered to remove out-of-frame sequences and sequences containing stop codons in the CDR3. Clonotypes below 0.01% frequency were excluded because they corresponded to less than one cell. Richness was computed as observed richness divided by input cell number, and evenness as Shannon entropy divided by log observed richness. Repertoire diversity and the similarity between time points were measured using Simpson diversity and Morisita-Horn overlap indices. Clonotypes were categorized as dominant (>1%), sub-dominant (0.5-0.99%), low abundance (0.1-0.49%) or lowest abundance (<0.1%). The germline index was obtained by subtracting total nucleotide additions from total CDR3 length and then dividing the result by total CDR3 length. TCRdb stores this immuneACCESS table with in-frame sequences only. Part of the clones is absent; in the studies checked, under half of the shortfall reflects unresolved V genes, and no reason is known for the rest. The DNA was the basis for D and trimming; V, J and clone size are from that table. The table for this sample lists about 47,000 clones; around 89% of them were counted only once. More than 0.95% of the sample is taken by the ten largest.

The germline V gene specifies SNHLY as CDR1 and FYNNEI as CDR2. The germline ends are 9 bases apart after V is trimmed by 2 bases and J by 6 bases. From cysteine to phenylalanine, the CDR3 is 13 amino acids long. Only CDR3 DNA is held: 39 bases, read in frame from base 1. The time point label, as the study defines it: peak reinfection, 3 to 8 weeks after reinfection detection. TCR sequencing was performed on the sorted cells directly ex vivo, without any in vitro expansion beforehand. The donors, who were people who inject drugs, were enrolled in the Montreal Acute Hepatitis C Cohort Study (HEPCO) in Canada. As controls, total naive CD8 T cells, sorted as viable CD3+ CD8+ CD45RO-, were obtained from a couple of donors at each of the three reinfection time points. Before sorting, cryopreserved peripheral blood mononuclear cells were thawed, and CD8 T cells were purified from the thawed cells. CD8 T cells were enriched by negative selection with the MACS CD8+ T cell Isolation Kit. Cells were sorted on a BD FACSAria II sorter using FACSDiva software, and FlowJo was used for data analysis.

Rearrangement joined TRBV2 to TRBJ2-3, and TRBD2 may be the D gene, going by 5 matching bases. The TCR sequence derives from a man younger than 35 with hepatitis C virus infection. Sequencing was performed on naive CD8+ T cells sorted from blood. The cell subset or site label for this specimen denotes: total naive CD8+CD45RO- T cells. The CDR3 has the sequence CASSETLADTQYF. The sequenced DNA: TGTGCCAGCAGTGAAACCTTAGCGGATACGCAGTATTTT. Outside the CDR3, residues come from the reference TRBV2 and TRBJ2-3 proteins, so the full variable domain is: EPEVTQTPSHQVTQMGQEVILRCVPISNHLYFYWYRQILGQKVEFLVSFYNNEISEKSEIFDDQFSVERPDGSNFTLKIRSTKLEDSAMYFCASSETLADTQYFGPGTRLTVL.